A single sample is the source of the 27 T cell receptor beta chains below, sequenced in a study of blood T cell repertoires in COVID-19. Sequencing was performed with immunoSEQ multiplex PCR; in TCRdb, only in-frame clones are kept and a portion is missing. In the table there are approximately 74,000 clones, over 80% of which are singletons. Sequencing input: peripheral blood. The origin of the receptors is a man older than 75 with active or convalescent COVID-19.

V gene TRBV4-1 combines with J gene TRBJ1-2; D is uncertain. Trimming pared 0 bases from V and 0 bases from J, leaving 17 bases between. CDR3 length: 18 amino acids. CDR1 and CDR2 from the germline V gene are MGHRA and YSYEKL. In DNA form, the CDR3 reads TGCGCCAGCAGCCAAGAGGGTTCAGGTGCACACACTAACTATGGCTACACCTTC. Translation: CASSQEGSGAHTNYGYTF.

V usage is TRBV6-6 and J usage is TRBJ2-6, with 10 bases identical to TRBD1. The CDR3 is 17 amino acids. V was pared by 5 bases and J by 0 bases, with 4 bases of the junction left unmatched. CDR1 and CDR2 (germline): MNHNY, SVGAGI (reference sequence). Here the CDR3 DNA reads TGTGCCAGCAGTCCCCGGGACAGGGGCTCTGGGGCCAACGTCCTGACTTTC. Residues: CASSPRDRGSGANVLTF.

The chain uses TRBV19 and TRBJ2-4, with D maybe TRBD1 (6 bases). V was clipped by 5 bases and J by 2 bases, with 13 bases between them. The CDR3 runs to 15 residues. Germline-derived CDR1 and CDR2 are LNHDA and SQIVND (reference sequence). The CDR3 region has the DNA TGTGCCAGTAGTCCATCCAGGGGATCCAAAAACATTCAGTACTTC. Its translation is CASSPSRGSKNIQYF.

The rearrangement links TRBV11-2 to TRBJ2-7; 10 positions agree with TRBD1. This CDR3 region has 14 residues. V gave up 3 bases and J gave up 2 bases; unmatched junction bases: 1. Germline CDR1 SGHAT, CDR2 FQNNGV. CDR3 amino acids: CASSLDRGAYEQYF. As DNA, the CDR3 is TGTGCCAGCAGCTTGGACAGGGGGGCCTACGAGCAGTACTTC. Filled out from reference TRBV11-2 and TRBJ2-7, the complete variable domain reads EAGVAQSPRYKIIEKRQSVAFWCNPISGHATLYWYQQILGQGPKLLIQFQNNGVVDDSQLPKDRFSAERLKGVDSTLKIQPAKLEDSAVYLCASSLDRGAYEQYFGPGTRLTVT.

The chain employs TRBV6-6 and TRBJ2-7; 11 bases agree with TRBD1. The J segment lost 2 bases and the V segment lost 6 bases, leaving 6 bases of the junction unmatched. Germline V CDR1 and CDR2: MNHNY, SVGAGI (reference sequence). The CDR3 totals 15 residues. The CDR3 here is CASRTGTGGPYEQYF. The DNA for the CDR3 is TGTGCCAGCAGGACCGGGACAGGGGGTCCCTACGAGCAGTACTTC.

This chain joins TRBV7-9 and TRBJ2-1; 10 bases fit TRBD2. The CDR3 consists of 19 residues. Germline lookup yields CDR1 SEHNR and CDR2 FQNEAQ (reference sequence). J gave up 0 bases and V 5 bases, and 13 bases lay outside the gene matches. The CDR3 sequence is CASSPSAGSGRSSYNEQFF. The CDR3 nucleotides are TGTGCCAGCAGCCCCTCCGCGGGTAGCGGGAGGAGCTCCTACAATGAGCAGTTCTTC.

The chain employs TRBV4-2 and TRBJ2-3; TRBD1 might be the D (5 bases). CDR1 is LGHNA and CDR2 is YNFKEQ in the germline V gene. Trimming took 0 bases from V and 4 from J, leaving 8 bases between them. The CDR3 is 14 amino acids. This chain's CDR3 is CASSQDPRADTQYF. CDR3 DNA: TGTGCCAGCAGCCAAGACCCCAGGGCAGATACGCAGTATTTT.

The rearrangement joins TRBV11-3 to TRBJ2-1, with unresolved D. V lost 0 bases and J 9 bases, leaving 9 bases between the germline ends. The CDR3 consists of 13 residues. The germline gives CDR1 SGHNT, CDR2 YENEEA. This CDR3 reads CASSLEPLGEQFF. The DNA for the CDR3 is TGTGCCAGCAGCTTAGAGCCCCTCGGTGAGCAGTTCTTC.

J is TRBJ1-5 and V is TRBV7-2, with D unclear. The CDR3 has 15 amino acids. Germline CDR1 SGHTA, CDR2 FQGNSA. V gave up 5 bases and J gave up 1 base, with 12 bases separating them. The CDR3: CASSAYTGSNQPQHF. The CDR3 DNA is TGTGCCAGCAGCGCATACACGGGAAGCAATCAGCCCCAGCATTTT.

This clone was recorded a few times. V and J are TRBV4-1 and TRBJ2-1; TRBD2 aligns across 9 bases. The length of the CDR3 is 15 residues. Germline V CDR1 and CDR2: MGHRA, YSYEKL. The trim removed 3 bases at V and 6 bases at J, leaving 6 bases unmatched. CDR3 residues: CASSHRLAEGNEQFF. CDR3 in DNA: TGCGCCAGCAGCCACCGACTAGCGGAGGGCAATGAGCAGTTCTTC.

The J gene is TRBJ2-5, the V gene TRBV9; 9 bases are shared with TRBD1. The junction had 9 bases not matched to a gene; V was cut back by 4 bases and J by 5 bases. Germline values: CDR1 SGDLS, CDR2 YYNGEE. The CDR3 totals 15 residues. The CDR3 region is CASSPDRGRWETQYF. The CDR3 DNA sequence: TGTGCCAGCAGCCCGGACAGGGGTCGGTGGGAGACCCAGTACTTC. The full variable domain, its missing parts supplied by reference TRBV9 and TRBJ2-5, is DSGVTQTPKHLITATGQRVTLRCSPRSGDLSVYWYQQSLDQGLQFLIQYYNGEERAKGNILERFSAQQFPDLHSELNLSSLELGDSALYFCASSPDRGRWETQYFGPGTRLLVL.

This CDR3 reads CASSLSSGDTQYF. The CDR3 DNA reads TGCGCCAGCAGCTTGAGTAGCGGAGATACGCAGTATTTT. J is TRBJ2-3 and V is TRBV5-1; D might be TRBD2 (6 bases). V was pared by 1 base and J by 5 bases, with 8 bases between. Germline V CDR1 and CDR2: SGHRS, YFSETQ. The CDR3 runs to 13 residues. The full variable domain, with the rest looked up from reference TRBV5-1 and TRBJ2-3, is KAGVTQTPRYLIKTRGQQVTLSCSPISGHRSVSWYQQTPGQGLQFLFEYFSETQRNKGNFPGRFSGRQFSNSRSEMNVSTLELGDSALYLCASSLSSGDTQYFGPGTRLTVL.

This chain links TRBV6-1 with TRBJ2-7; 10 bases are shared with TRBD1. This CDR3 has 17 amino acids. Germline values: CDR1 MNHNS, CDR2 SASEGT. V shed 2 bases, J shed 4 bases, and the junction held 11 bases outside the gene matches. DNA for the CDR3: TGTGCCAGCAGTGAAATAGGGTTGGGACAGGGGAAATACGAGCAGTACTTC. Translated, it gives CASSEIGLGQGKYEQYF.

The CDR3 region is CASSPAQDNSPLHF. CDR3 nucleotide sequence: TGTGCCAGCTCACCAGCACAGGATAATTCACCCCTCCACTTT. This chain joins TRBV18 and TRBJ1-6, with D maybe TRBD1 (5 bases). CDR1 KGHSH and CDR2 LQKENI come from the germline V gene. CDR3 length: 14 amino acids. V shed 2 bases and J shed 5 bases, with 7 bases lying between them.

The V gene is TRBV19, the J gene TRBJ2-3; 7 bases line up with TRBD2. The germline V gene encodes CDR1 LNHDA and CDR2 SQIVND (reference sequence). V lost 6 bases and J lost 3; bases outside the gene matches: 3. This CDR3 region has 13 residues. The CDR3 sequence: CASSGRRTDTQYF. The CDR3 DNA sequence: TGTGCCAGTAGCGGGAGGAGGACAGATACGCAGTATTTT.

V is TRBV6-6 and J is TRBJ2-7; the match to TRBD1 covers 10 bases. There are 14 residues in the CDR3. CDR1 MNHNY and CDR2 SVGAGI come from the germline V gene (reference sequence). The trim removed 7 bases at V and 6 bases at J, leaving 9 bases unmatched. The CDR3 region is CASNSGTGVSEQYF. CDR3 nucleotide sequence: TGTGCCAGCAACTCCGGGACAGGGGTTTCCGAGCAGTACTTC.

The rearrangement uses TRBV10-3 and TRBJ2-7; 10 nucleotides agree with TRBD1. Losses at the gene ends were 11 bases for V and 6 bases for J; bases not matched to a gene: 7. The germline V gene encodes CDR1 ENHRY and CDR2 SYGVKD. This CDR3 is built from 12 residues. CDR3 in amino acids: CAFSGTGVEQYF. Here the CDR3 DNA reads TGTGCCTTCTCCGGGACAGGGGTCGAGCAGTACTTC.

This sequence joins TRBV10-3 and TRBJ1-5, with D possibly TRBD1 on 6 matching bases. Germline V gives CDR1 ENHRY, CDR2 SYGVKD. The CDR3 runs to 13 residues. Between the trimmed V and J ends, which lost 6 bases and 9 bases, there was a span of 15 bases. CDR3 in amino acids: CAIRGATSLPQHF. DNA for the CDR3: TGTGCCATCAGGGGGGCCACCAGTTTGCCCCAGCATTTT.

Only one count was recorded for this clone. The V gene is TRBV15, the J gene TRBJ2-1, with 9 nucleotides matching TRBD2. V was clipped by 5 bases and J by 0 bases; unmatched bases: 2. The CDR3 is 15 amino acids. Germline values: CDR1 LNHNV, CDR2 YYDKDF (reference sequence). The CDR3 nucleotides read TGTGCCACCAGCCTTAGCGGGAGCTCCTACAATGAGCAGTTCTTC. It is translated as CATSLSGSSYNEQFF.

This chain's CDR3 is CASSPGWRGNTIYF. CDR3 nucleotides: TGTGCCAGCAGCCCAGGCTGGAGGGGAAACACCATATATTTT. The V gene is TRBV3-1 (or the pseudogene TRBV3-2), the J gene TRBJ1-3; D is ambiguous. The CDR3 length is 14 residues. Germline loops: CDR1 LGHDT, CDR2 YNNKEL (reference sequence). The V and J ends lost 4 bases and 4 bases respectively, with 11 bases between them.

This clone has a handful of counts. This chain joins TRBV6-6 and TRBJ2-1, with 7 bases identical to TRBD2. The CDR3 spans 14 residues. CDR1 is MNHNY and CDR2 is SVGAGI in the germline V gene (reference sequence). V was pared by 10 bases and J by 8 bases, with 14 bases of the junction left unmatched. CDR3 residues: CATETGTNSHEQFF. The CDR3 region has the DNA TGTGCCACTGAAACCGGGACTAATTCCCATGAGCAGTTCTTC.

The CDR3: CSVLIRTESNQPQHF. The CDR3 nucleotides read TGCAGCGTTCTTATACGGACAGAGAGCAATCAGCCCCAGCATTTT. The V and J genes are TRBV29-1 and TRBJ1-5; tentatively, D is TRBD1 (6 bases). The CDR3 length is 15 residues. Germline assignment: CDR1 SQVTM and CDR2 ANQGSEA. Trimming removed 5 bases at V and 1 base at J, with 15 bases between. The full variable domain, its missing parts supplied by reference TRBV29-1 and TRBJ1-5, is SAVISQKPSRDICQRGTSLTIQCQVDSQVTMMFWYRQQPGQSLTLIATANQGSEATYESGFVIDKFPISRPNLTFSTLTVSNMSPEDSSIYLCSVLIRTESNQPQHFGDGTRLSIL.

This chain links TRBV25-1 with TRBJ1-4, with 10 bases fitting TRBD1. Germline trimming cut 4 bases from V and 7 bases from J; bases unmatched to any gene: 6. The CDR3 is 15 amino acids. Per the germline V gene, CDR1 is MGHDK and CDR2 is SYGVNS. CDR3 amino acids: CASSGDRGRGEKLFF. The CDR3 nucleotides are TGTGCCAGCAGTGGAGACAGGGGGCGCGGTGAAAAACTGTTTTTT.

In this sample, this clone turned up once. The V call is TRBV5-1, the J call TRBJ2-5; D gene unclear. V lost 4 bases to trimming and J lost 4 bases, with 11 bases between them. Germline loops: CDR1 SGHRS, CDR2 YFSETQ. CDR3 length: 13 residues. This CDR3 reads CASSGSNRETQYF. The CDR3 DNA reads as TGCGCCAGCAGCGGGTCCAACAGAGAGACCCAGTACTTC. Drawing the rest from reference TRBV5-1 and TRBJ2-5, the complete variable domain is KAGVTQTPRYLIKTRGQQVTLSCSPISGHRSVSWYQQTPGQGLQFLFEYFSETQRNKGNFPGRFSGRQFSNSRSEMNVSTLELGDSALYLCASSGSNRETQYFGPGTRLLVL.

This chain links TRBV12-5 with TRBJ2-7, with 9 bases aligning to TRBD1. The CDR3 has 13 residues. The germline V gene encodes CDR1 LGHNT and CDR2 FRNRAP. The V gene end was trimmed by 5 bases and the J gene end by 4 bases; junction bases not matched to a gene: 3. The CDR3 DNA is TGTGCTAGTGGTCGGGACAGGGTATACGAGCAGTACTTC. It encodes CASGRDRVYEQYF.

This sequence joins TRBV4-3 and TRBJ1-4; TRBD1 aligns across 9 bases. The CDR3 has 19 residues. The germline gives CDR1 LGHNA, CDR2 YSLEER. With 4 bases clipped from V and 2 bases from J, the junction kept 14 bases outside the gene matches. The CDR3 DNA is TGCGCCAGCAGCCCTGAGGCTGGGACAGGGAGGTTGACTAATGAAAAACTGTTTTTT. Its translation is CASSPEAGTGRLTNEKLFF.

The CDR3 bases are TGCAGCGTCAGGACCGGGGATTCACCCCTCCACTTT. Its protein product is CSVRTGDSPLHF. J is TRBJ1-6 and V is TRBV29-1, with no clear D. V lost 6 bases and J lost 8, with 11 bases in between. The CDR3 contains 12 residues. The germline CDR1 and CDR2 sequences are SQVTM and ANQGSEA.